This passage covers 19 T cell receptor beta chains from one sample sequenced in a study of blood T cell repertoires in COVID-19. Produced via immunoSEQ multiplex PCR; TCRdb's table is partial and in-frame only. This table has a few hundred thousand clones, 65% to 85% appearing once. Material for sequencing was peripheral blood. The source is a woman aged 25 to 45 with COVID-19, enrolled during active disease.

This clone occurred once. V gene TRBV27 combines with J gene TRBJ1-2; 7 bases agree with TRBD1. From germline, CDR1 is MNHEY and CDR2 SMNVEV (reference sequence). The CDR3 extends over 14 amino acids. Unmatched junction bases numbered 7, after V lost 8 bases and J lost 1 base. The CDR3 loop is CASGDRDVNYGYTF. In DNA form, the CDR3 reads TGTGCCAGCGGGGACAGAGACGTTAACTATGGCTACACCTTC.

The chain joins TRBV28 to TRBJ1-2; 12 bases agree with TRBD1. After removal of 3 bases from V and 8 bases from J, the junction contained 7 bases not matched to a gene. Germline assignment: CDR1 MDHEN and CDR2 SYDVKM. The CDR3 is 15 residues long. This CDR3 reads CASSFGTGGGGGYTF. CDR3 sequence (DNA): TGTGCCAGCAGTTTCGGGACAGGGGGCGGAGGGGGCTACACCTTC.

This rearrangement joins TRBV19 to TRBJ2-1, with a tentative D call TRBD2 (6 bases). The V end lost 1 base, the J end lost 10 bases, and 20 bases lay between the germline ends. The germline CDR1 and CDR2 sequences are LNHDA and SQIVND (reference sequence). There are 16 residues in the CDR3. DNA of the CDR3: TGTGCCAGTAGTATAGTCTCAGGCGCAGGACGGGGGGAGCAGTTCTTC. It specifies CASSIVSGAGRGEQFF.

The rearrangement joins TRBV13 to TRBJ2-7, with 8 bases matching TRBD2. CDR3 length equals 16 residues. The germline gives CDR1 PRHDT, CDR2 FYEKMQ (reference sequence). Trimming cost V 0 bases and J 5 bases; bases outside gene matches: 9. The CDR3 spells CASSLGGGAISHEQYF. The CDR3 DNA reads TGTGCCAGCAGCTTAGGCGGGGGGGCCATTTCCCACGAGCAGTACTTC. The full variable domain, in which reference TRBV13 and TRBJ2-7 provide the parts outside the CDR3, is AAGVIQSPRHLIKEKRETATLKCYPIPRHDTVYWYQQGPGQDPQFLISFYEKMQSDKGSIPDRFSAQQFSDYHSELNMSSLELGDSALYFCASSLGGGAISHEQYFGPGTRLTVT.

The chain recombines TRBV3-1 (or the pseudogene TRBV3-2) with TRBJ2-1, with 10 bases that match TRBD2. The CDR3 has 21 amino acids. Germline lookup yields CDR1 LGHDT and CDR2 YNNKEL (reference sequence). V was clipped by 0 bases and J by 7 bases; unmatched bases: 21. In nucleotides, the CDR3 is TGTGCCAGCAGCCAAGATCTTCGGCTAGCGGGAGATCGCCCCGGGGGGAATGAGCAGTTCTTC. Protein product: CASSQDLRLAGDRPGGNEQFF.

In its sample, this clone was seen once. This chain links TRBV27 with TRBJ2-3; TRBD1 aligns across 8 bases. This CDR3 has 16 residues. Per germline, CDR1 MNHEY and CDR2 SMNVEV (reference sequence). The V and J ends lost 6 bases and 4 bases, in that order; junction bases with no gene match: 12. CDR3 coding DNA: TGTGCCAGCAGCCGCCTCCCGGACAGGGCGGCAGATACGCAGTATTTT. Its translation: CASSRLPDRAADTQYF.

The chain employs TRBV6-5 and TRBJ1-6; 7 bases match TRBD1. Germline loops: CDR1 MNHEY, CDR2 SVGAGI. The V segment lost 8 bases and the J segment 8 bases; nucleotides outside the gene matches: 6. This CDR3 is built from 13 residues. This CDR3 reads CASSRGPDSPLHF. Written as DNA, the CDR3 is TGTGCCAGCTCAAGGGGGCCTGATTCACCCCTCCACTTT.

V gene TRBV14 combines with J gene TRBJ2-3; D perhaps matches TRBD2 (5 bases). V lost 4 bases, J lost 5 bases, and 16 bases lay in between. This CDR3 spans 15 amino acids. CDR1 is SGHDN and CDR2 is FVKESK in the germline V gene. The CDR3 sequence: CASSPLGVRRDTQYF. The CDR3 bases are TGTGCCAGCAGCCCTCTCGGGGTCAGACGAGATACGCAGTATTTT.

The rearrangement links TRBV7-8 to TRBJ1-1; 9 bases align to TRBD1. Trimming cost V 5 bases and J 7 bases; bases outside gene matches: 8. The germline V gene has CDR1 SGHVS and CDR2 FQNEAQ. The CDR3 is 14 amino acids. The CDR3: CASSGLGQGVEAFF. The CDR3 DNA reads TGTGCCAGCAGCGGATTGGGACAGGGTGTTGAAGCTTTCTTT.

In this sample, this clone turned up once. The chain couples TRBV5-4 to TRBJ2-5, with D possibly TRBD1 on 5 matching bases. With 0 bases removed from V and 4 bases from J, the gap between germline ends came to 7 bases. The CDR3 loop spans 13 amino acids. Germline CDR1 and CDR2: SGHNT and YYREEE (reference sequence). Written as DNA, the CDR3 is TGTGCCAGCAGCTTGGGACAGCGAGAGACCCAGTACTTC. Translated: CASSLGQRETQYF.

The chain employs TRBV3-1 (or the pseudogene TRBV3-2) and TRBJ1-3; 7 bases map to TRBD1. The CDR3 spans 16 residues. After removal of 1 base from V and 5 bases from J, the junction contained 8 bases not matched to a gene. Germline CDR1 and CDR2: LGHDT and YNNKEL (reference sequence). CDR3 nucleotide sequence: TGTGCCAGCAGCCAAGCTGGCAGGGGGAGTCGAAACACCATATATTTT. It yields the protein CASSQAGRGSRNTIYF.

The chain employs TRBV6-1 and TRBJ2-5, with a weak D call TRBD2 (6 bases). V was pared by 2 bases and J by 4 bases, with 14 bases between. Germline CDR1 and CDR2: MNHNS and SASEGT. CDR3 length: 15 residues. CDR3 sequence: CASSEYTGEGETQYF. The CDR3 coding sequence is TGTGCCAGCAGTGAATACACGGGAGAAGGAGAGACCCAGTACTTC.

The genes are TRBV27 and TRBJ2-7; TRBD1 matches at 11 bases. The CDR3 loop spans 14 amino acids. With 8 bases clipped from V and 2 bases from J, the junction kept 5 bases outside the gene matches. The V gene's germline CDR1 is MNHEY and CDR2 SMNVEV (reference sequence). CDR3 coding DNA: TGTGCCAGCCAAAGGACAGGGGGCACCTACGAGCAGTACTTC. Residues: CASQRTGGTYEQYF.

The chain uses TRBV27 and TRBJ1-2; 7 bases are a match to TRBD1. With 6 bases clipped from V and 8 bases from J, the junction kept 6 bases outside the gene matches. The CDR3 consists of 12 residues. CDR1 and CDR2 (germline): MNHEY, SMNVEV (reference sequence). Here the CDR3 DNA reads TGTGCCAGCAGCCTGACAGGGAGGGGCTACACCTTC. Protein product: CASSLTGRGYTF.

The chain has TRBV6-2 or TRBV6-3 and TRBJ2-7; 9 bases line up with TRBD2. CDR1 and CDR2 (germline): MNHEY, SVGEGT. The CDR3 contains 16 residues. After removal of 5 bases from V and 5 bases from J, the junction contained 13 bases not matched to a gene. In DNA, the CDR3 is TGTGCCAGCAGTCGAAGGCGGGAGGGCCCGGTGGACGAGCAGTACTTC. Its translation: CASSRRREGPVDEQYF.

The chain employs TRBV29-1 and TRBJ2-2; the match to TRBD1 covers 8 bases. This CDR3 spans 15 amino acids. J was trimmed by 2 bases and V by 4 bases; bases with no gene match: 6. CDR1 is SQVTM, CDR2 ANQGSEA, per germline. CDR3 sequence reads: CSVADRGPNTGELFF. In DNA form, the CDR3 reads TGCAGCGTTGCCGACAGGGGACCAAACACCGGGGAGCTGTTTTTT.

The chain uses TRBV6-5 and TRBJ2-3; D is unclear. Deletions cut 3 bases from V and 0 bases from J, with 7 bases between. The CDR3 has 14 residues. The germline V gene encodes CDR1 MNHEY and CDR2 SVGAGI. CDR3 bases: TGTGCCAGCAGTTATACTACTAGCACAGATACGCAGTATTTT. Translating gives CASSYTTSTDTQYF.

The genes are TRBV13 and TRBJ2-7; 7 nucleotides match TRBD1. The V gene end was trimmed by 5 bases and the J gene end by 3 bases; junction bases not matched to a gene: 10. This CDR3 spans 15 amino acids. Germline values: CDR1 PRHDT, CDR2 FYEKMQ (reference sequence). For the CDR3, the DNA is TGTGCCAGCAGCGCAGGGGGACAGAAGATCTACGAGCAGTACTTC. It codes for CASSAGGQKIYEQYF.

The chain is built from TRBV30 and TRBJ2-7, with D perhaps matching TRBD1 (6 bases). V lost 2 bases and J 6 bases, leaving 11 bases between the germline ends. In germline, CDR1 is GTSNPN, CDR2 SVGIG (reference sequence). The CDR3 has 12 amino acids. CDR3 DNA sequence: TGTGCCTGGAGTCTTACAGGGACCGAGCAGTACTTC. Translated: CAWSLTGTEQYF.